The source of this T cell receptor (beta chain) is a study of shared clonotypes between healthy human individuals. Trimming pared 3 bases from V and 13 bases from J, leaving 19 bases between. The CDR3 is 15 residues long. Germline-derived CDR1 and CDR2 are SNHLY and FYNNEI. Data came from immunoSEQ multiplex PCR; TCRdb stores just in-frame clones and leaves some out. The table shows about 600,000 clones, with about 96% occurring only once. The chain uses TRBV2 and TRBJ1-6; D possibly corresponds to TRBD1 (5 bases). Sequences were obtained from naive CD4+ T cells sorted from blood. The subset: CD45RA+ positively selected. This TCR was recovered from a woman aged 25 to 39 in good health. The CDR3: CASSDEGQFQYPLHF. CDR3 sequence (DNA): TGTGCCAGCAGTGACGAGGGGCAGTTCCAGTACCCCCTCCACTTT.